This entry concerns a single T cell receptor beta chain. The antigen is not known. Assay used: immunoSEQ multiplex PCR; TCRdb lists only in-frame clones, some missing. Of around 100,000 clones listed, about 90% are singletons. The sample originates from a study of T cell responses to AZD1222 COVID-19 vaccine. Findings of the study overall: Baseline testing showed seropositivity in only a handful of AZD1222 recipients.

J gave up 7 bases and V 5 bases, and 9 bases lay outside the gene matches. CDR3 length: 15 amino acids. Germline CDR1 and CDR2: LGHDT and YNNKEL (reference sequence). V usage is TRBV3-1 (or the pseudogene TRBV3-2) and J usage is TRBJ1-5, with 9 bases fitting TRBD1. The receptor was isolated from an adult in good health. The source was peripheral blood, collected on day 0 of AZD1222 vaccination. The CDR3 region has the DNA TGTGCCAGCAGCGCCCGGGACAGGGAAGGGCAGCCCCAGCATTTT. Amino acid sequence: CASSARDREGQPQHF.